The clone carrying this TCR beta chain was counted a few times. The data were produced by immunoSEQ multiplex PCR, yet TCRdb's version contains in-frame clones alone and is incomplete. The profile shows around 210,000 clones, 80% to 90% of them singletons. This sample was included in a study of blood T cell repertoires in COVID-19. Background on the study: PBMCs, B-cell-depleted T cells, or T cells provided the cDNA or gDNA that made up the material.

This CDR3 has 14 residues. The germline V gene encodes CDR1 SGHDN and CDR2 FVKESK. The J segment lost 5 bases and the V segment lost 0 bases, leaving 2 bases of the junction unmatched. The chain recombines TRBV14 with TRBJ2-7; 9 positions agree with TRBD2. Sequenced sample: peripheral blood. This clonotype was obtained from a woman aged 70-85 years with acute or convalescent COVID-19. Written as DNA, the CDR3 is TGTGCCAGCAGCCAAGAACTAGCGGGTGACGAGCAGTACTTC. It encodes CASSQELAGDEQYF.